This T cell receptor beta chain was obtained from a study of blood T cell repertoires in COVID-19. Study in general: Spain, Italy and the United States supplied samples that represented acute and convalescent COVID-19. T cells, B-cell-depleted T cells, or PBMCs provided the cDNA or gDNA that served as material.

After removal of 5 bases from V and 2 bases from J, the junction contained 6 bases not matched to a gene. The germline gives CDR1 SNHLY, CDR2 FYNNEI. CDR3 length: 15 residues. Assay: immunoSEQ multiplex PCR; the TCRdb copy retains only in-frame clones and omits some. Of 130,000 or so clones in the sample, 84% were seen once. The study drew participants aged roughly 18 to 95 years from 20 to 30 US areas. Resolution of symptoms, clearance, or two negative PCRs was present in recovered Cohort 3 donors. The origin of this receptor is a young woman who had recovered from COVID-19. The chain employs TRBV2 and TRBJ1-5; 7 bases fit TRBD1. The specimen was PBMCs or T cells enriched from blood (not recorded which). CDR3 coding DNA: TGTGCCAGCAGTCCGGGACAGACGGGCAATCAGCCCCAGCATTTT. Its translation is CASSPGQTGNQPQHF.